The 27 T cell receptor beta chains below all came from one sample that was sequenced in a study of shared clonotypes between healthy human individuals. Repertoires were generated with immunoSEQ multiplex PCR, while TCRdb's copy carries only in-frame clones and drops some. The table includes around 700,000 clones, approximately 74% detected once. Material for sequencing was memory CD4+ T cells sorted from blood. Subset given: CD45RA-negative fraction. These TCRs come from a woman aged 25 to 39 in good health.

The chain links TRBV6-5 to TRBJ1-1; no clear D gene. The CDR3 runs 14 residues. V was pared by 2 bases and J by 6 bases, with 13 bases between. The germline V gene has CDR1 MNHEY and CDR2 SVGAGI. CDR3 protein: CASSYGIANPEAFF. In DNA, the CDR3 is TGTGCCAGCAGTTACGGGATAGCCAATCCTGAAGCTTTCTTT.

This chain joins TRBV5-4 and TRBJ2-1; TRBD1 is a possible D gene (6 bases). Germline V lookup: CDR1 SGHNT, CDR2 YYREEE (reference sequence). V gave up 0 bases and J gave up 5 bases, with 12 bases separating them. This CDR3 has 15 residues. CDR3 sequence: CASSLEGERNNEQFF. The CDR3 DNA is TGTGCCAGCAGCTTGGAGGGGGAGAGGAACAATGAGCAGTTCTTC.

This sequence joins TRBV27 and TRBJ2-2, with 7 bases identical to TRBD1. V was pared by 6 bases and J by 8 bases, with 15 bases of the junction left unmatched. The V gene's germline CDR1 is MNHEY and CDR2 SMNVEV (reference sequence). The CDR3 extends over 16 amino acids. This CDR3 is CASRGTGTDIKGELFF. As DNA, the CDR3 is TGTGCCAGCAGGGGTACCGGGACAGATATTAAAGGGGAGCTGTTTTTT.

The V call is TRBV7-8, the J call TRBJ2-1, with D possibly being TRBD1 (6 bases). V was pared by 8 bases and J by 4 bases, with 18 bases between. The germline CDR1 and CDR2 sequences are SGHVS and FQNEAQ. This CDR3 is built from 15 residues. The CDR3 DNA sequence: TGTGCCAGCCATCCTGGGGACACCCGTTACAATGAGCAGTTCTTC. This translates into CASHPGDTRYNEQFF.

Comment on this clone: This may come from a read error, since a much larger clone is one base off. V and J are TRBV2 and TRBJ2-2; TRBD1 agrees at 10 bases. This CDR3 has 14 residues. CDR1 and CDR2 from the germline V gene are SNHLY and FYNNEI. V lost 7 bases, J lost 4 bases, and 3 bases stayed unmatched. The CDR3 reads CASTGQGGTGELFF. The DNA for the CDR3 is TGTGCCAGCACCGGACAGGGGGGCACCGGGGAGCTGTTTTTT. The full variable domain, in which reference TRBV2 and TRBJ2-2 provide the parts outside the CDR3, is EPEVTQTPSHQVTQMGQEVILRCVPISNHLYFYWYRQILGQKVEFLVSFYNNEISEKSEIFDDQFSVERPDGSNFTLKIRSTKLEDSAMYFCASTGQGGTGELFFGEGSRLTVL.

The CDR3: CSVEQTSGMKDTQYF. The CDR3 DNA is TGCAGCGTTGAACAGACTAGCGGAATGAAAGATACGCAGTATTTT. The chain joins TRBV29-1 to TRBJ2-3; 9 nucleotides agree with TRBD2. V shed 2 bases and J 5 bases; nucleotides not matched to a gene: 8. Per the germline V gene, CDR1 is SQVTM and CDR2 is ANQGSEA. The CDR3 spans 15 residues.

This clone was seen many times. V gene TRBV19 combines with J gene TRBJ2-2, with a weak D call TRBD2 (7 bases). CDR3 length equals 18 residues. CDR1 LNHDA and CDR2 SQIVND come from the germline V gene (reference sequence). Trimming stripped 0 bases from V and 3 bases from J, with 17 bases between. The CDR3 here is CASSIDLAGARDTGELFF. The CDR3 DNA is TGTGCCAGTAGTATAGATTTGGCGGGGGCCCGGGACACCGGGGAGCTGTTTTTT.

Here the CDR3 DNA reads TGTGCCAGCAGCTTGGCTGTCGTCCCGCGGGGAACAGATACGCAGTATTTT. This translates into CASSLAVVPRGTDTQYF. The chain has TRBV5-5 and TRBJ2-3; a possible D gene is TRBD2 (6 bases). Between the trimmed V and J ends, which lost 0 bases and 3 bases, there was a span of 17 bases. Germline lookup yields CDR1 SGHKS and CDR2 YYEKEE (reference sequence). This CDR3 region has 17 residues.

V usage is TRBV6-1 and J usage is TRBJ2-1; TRBD2 matches 14 bases. The CDR3 consists of 15 residues. CDR1 is MNHNS, CDR2 SASEGT, per germline. The J segment lost 9 bases and the V segment lost 5 bases, leaving 6 bases of the junction unmatched. For the CDR3, the DNA is TGTGCCAGCAGTCGACTAGCGGGAGGGCCTAGTGAGCAGTTCTTC. It is translated as CASSRLAGGPSEQFF.

The V and J genes are TRBV6-4 and TRBJ1-2; the D gene is possibly TRBD1 (6 bases). This CDR3 has 13 amino acids. V lost 10 bases and J lost 0, with 12 bases in between. Germline V gives CDR1 MRHNA, CDR2 SNTAGT. The CDR3 nucleotides read TGTGCCACTCGGGACACATCTAACTATGGCTACACCTTC. This translates into CATRDTSNYGYTF.

The rearrangement uses TRBV18 and TRBJ2-7; D call uncertain. The germline CDR1 and CDR2 sequences are KGHSH and LQKENI. V lost 5 bases and J lost 6, with 11 bases in between. CDR3 size: 12 residues. The CDR3 nucleotides are TGTGCCAGCTCATCCCTAGGTTCCGAGCAGTACTTC. Amino acid sequence: CASSSLGSEQYF.

The V gene is TRBV29-1, the J gene TRBJ2-1, with D maybe TRBD1 (5 bases). Per the germline V gene, CDR1 is SQVTM and CDR2 is ANQGSEA. Trimming took off 4 bases at V and 6 bases at J, with 13 bases between the two ends. This CDR3 has 13 amino acids. CDR3 region: CSVVRQPGNEQFF. CDR3 bases: TGCAGCGTTGTCCGACAGCCTGGCAATGAGCAGTTCTTC.

The chain combines TRBV15 with TRBJ2-2, with D uncertain. This CDR3 comprises 14 residues. CDR1 and CDR2 (germline): LNHNV, YYDKDF (reference sequence). The germline V and J ends were trimmed by 3 bases and 5 bases, with 10 bases remaining between them. CDR3 region: CATSSLPQTGELFF. The CDR3 bases are TGTGCCACCAGCAGCCTCCCACAAACCGGGGAGCTGTTTTTT.

The gene calls are TRBV12-1 and TRBJ1-5. TRBV12-1 is shown as a pseudogene. The CDR3 length is 14 residues. Here the CDR3 DNA reads TGTGCCAGCAGCCTCGGACGTCCCGATCAGCCCCAGCATTTT. Amino acid sequence: CASSLGRPDQPQHF.

The chain couples TRBV18 to TRBJ1-2; perhaps TRBD1 as D (5 bases). With 6 bases removed from V and 0 bases from J, the gap between germline ends came to 20 bases. The CDR3 loop spans 17 amino acids. From germline, CDR1 is KGHSH and CDR2 LQKENI. The CDR3 DNA reads TGTGCCAGCTCGCCAGCGGGGCCAGGGCCTTCTAACTATGGCTACACCTTC. Translating it yields CASSPAGPGPSNYGYTF.

The rearrangement joins TRBV28 to TRBJ1-1; no clear D. V dropped 0 bases and J dropped 3 bases, with 14 bases sitting between them. The CDR3 extends over 16 amino acids. Germline CDR1 MDHEN, CDR2 SYDVKM. CDR3 sequence (DNA): TGTGCCAGCAGTTTATGGCAGGAGTTTGGGGACACTGAAGCTTTCTTT. Translated, it gives CASSLWQEFGDTEAFF. Complete variable domain (other parts from reference TRBV28 and TRBJ1-1): DVKVTQSSRYLVKRTGEKVFLECVQDMDHENMFWYRQDPGLGLRLIYFSYDVKMKEKGDIPEGYSVSREKKERFSLILESASTNQTSMYLCASSLWQEFGDTEAFFGQGTRLTVV.

This clone was observed a few times. The chain has TRBV7-2 and TRBJ1-1, with a weak D call TRBD1 (5 bases). This CDR3 is built from 13 residues. Germline V gene lookup returns CDR1 SGHTA and CDR2 FQGNSA. With 5 bases removed from V and 3 bases from J, the gap between germline ends came to 10 bases. The CDR3 is CASSNQGDTEAFF. For the CDR3, the DNA is TGTGCCAGCAGCAATCAGGGAGACACTGAAGCTTTCTTT. Together with reference TRBV7-2 and TRBJ1-1, the CDR3 gives the full variable domain: GAGVSQSPSNKVTEKGKDVELRCDPISGHTALYWYRQSLGQGLEFLIYFQGNSAPDKSGLPSDRFSAERTGGSVSTLTIQRTQQEDSAVYLCASSNQGDTEAFFGQGTRLTVV.

This clone was found many times. The chain links TRBV2 to TRBJ1-5; the match to TRBD1 covers 8 bases. The CDR3 length is 14 residues. With V trimmed by 4 bases and J by 6 bases, 5 bases remained unmatched. Germline CDR1 and CDR2: SNHLY and FYNNEI. CDR3 bases: TGTGCCAGCAGTGTCTTACAGGGGGTTCAGCCCCAGCATTTT. This codes for CASSVLQGVQPQHF.

Concerning this clone: Other DNA sequences in the same sample also yield this CDR3. The chain carries TRBV9 and TRBJ2-1; a possible D gene is TRBD2 (5 bases). Germline V CDR1 and CDR2: SGDLS, YYNGEE. The V end lost 0 bases, the J end lost 2 bases, and 9 bases lay between the germline ends. The CDR3 spans 15 residues. The DNA of the CDR3 is TGTGCCAGCAGCGTAGGGACCGGGACCTACAATGAGCAGTTCTTC. This encodes CASSVGTGTYNEQFF.

This clone was observed many times. V and J are TRBV13 and TRBJ1-5; TRBD1 aligns across 7 bases. This CDR3 has 14 amino acids. Per the germline V gene, CDR1 is PRHDT and CDR2 is FYEKMQ (reference sequence). Germline trimming cut 5 bases from V and 2 bases from J; bases unmatched to any gene: 3. The CDR3 sequence: CASSRQGGNQPQHF. The CDR3 DNA reads TGTGCCAGCAGCCGACAGGGAGGCAATCAGCCCCAGCATTTT.

This clone has only a few counts. The chain has TRBV7-2 and TRBJ2-1; D uncertain. CDR3 length: 13 amino acids. Trimming shortened V by 5 bases and J by 8 bases, and 13 bases separated the two germline ends. Germline V gene sequence: CDR1 SGHTA, CDR2 FQGNSA. The CDR3 DNA is TGTGCCAGCAGCCTCCCTATCCGGGATGAGCAGTTCTTC. Protein product: CASSLPIRDEQFF.

This clone occurred once. Other DNA variants within this sample encode the same CDR3. The chain recombines TRBV2 with TRBJ2-2, with 12 bases fitting TRBD2. The ends lost 6 bases at V and 5 bases at J; junction bases unmatched: 4. Germline V gene sequence: CDR1 SNHLY, CDR2 FYNNEI. This CDR3 spans 15 amino acids. CDR3 nucleotides: TGTGCCAGCAGACTAGCGGGAGGTGGTACCGGGGAGCTGTTTTTT. Translation: CASRLAGGGTGELFF.

The J gene is TRBJ2-5, the V gene TRBV5-1; the match to TRBD1 covers 7 bases. The junction had 10 bases not matched to a gene; V was cut back by 4 bases and J by 7 bases. Per germline, CDR1 SGHRS and CDR2 YFSETQ. The CDR3 sequence is 14 residues long. The CDR3 loop reads CASSGGTAGLTQYF. CDR3 coding DNA: TGCGCCAGCAGCGGTGGGACAGCAGGGTTGACCCAGTACTTC.

This chain connects TRBV9 to TRBJ2-7; D is unresolved. The ends were cut back, 0 bases at V and 5 bases at J, with 9 bases in the middle. The CDR3 consists of 13 residues. Germline values: CDR1 SGDLS, CDR2 YYNGEE. In DNA form, the CDR3 reads TGTGCCAGCAGCGTAGGTCTACTCGACGAGCAGTACTTC. It encodes CASSVGLLDEQYF.

The chain joins TRBV5-5 to TRBJ2-5; no definite D call. The CDR3 runs 15 residues. Germline V gives CDR1 SGHKS, CDR2 YYEKEE (reference sequence). The ends were cut back, 4 bases at V and 5 bases at J, with 18 bases in the middle. Here the CDR3 DNA reads TGTGCCAGCAGCCCTTCATACGTTACGCGGGAGACCCAGTACTTC. It specifies CASSPSYVTRETQYF.

The chain has TRBV20-1 and TRBJ2-7, with D hard to call. The germline V gene has CDR1 DFQATT and CDR2 SNEGSKA (reference sequence). V was clipped by 2 bases and J by 6 bases, with 8 bases between them. The CDR3 has 11 amino acids. The DNA of the CDR3 is TGCAGTGCTAGAAATGGCGTCGAGCAGTACTTC. This translates into CSARNGVEQYF.

For the CDR3, the DNA is TGTGCCAGCAGCTTGTCGGGACTCGGGGGGCGGGATACGCAGTATTTT. Amino acids: CASSLSGLGGRDTQYF. The chain has TRBV5-4 and TRBJ2-3; a weak D match, TRBD2 (7 bases). Trimming took 1 base from V and 6 from J, leaving 18 bases between them. This CDR3 is 16 amino acids long. CDR1 and CDR2 (germline): SGHNT, YYREEE (reference sequence).